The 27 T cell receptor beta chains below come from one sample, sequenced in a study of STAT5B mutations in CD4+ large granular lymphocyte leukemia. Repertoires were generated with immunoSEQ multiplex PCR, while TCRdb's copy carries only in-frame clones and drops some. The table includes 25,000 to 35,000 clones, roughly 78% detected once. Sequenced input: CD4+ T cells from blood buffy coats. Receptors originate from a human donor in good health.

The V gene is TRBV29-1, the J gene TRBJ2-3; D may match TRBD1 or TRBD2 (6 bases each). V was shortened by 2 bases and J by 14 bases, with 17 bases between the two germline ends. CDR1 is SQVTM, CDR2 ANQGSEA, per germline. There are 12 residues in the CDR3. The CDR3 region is CSVERDGGHRYF. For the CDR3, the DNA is TGCAGCGTTGAACGCGACGGGGGCCATAGGTATTTT.

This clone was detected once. The CDR3: CASSLGAAGVYNEQFF. The CDR3 DNA reads as TGTGCCAGCAGCCTGGGGGCAGCGGGGGTATACAATGAGCAGTTCTTC. The chain joins TRBV7-6 to TRBJ2-1, with 8 nucleotides matching TRBD2. Germline-derived CDR1 and CDR2 are SGHVS and FNYEAQ. Trimming cost V 5 bases and J 4 bases; bases outside gene matches: 10. This CDR3 is built from 16 residues.

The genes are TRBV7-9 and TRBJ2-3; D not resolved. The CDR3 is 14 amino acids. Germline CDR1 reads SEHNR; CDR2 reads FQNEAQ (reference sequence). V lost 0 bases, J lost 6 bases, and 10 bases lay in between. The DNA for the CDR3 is TGTGCCAGCAGCTTAGCGGCCTTCGGGGATACGCAGTATTTT. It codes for CASSLAAFGDTQYF.

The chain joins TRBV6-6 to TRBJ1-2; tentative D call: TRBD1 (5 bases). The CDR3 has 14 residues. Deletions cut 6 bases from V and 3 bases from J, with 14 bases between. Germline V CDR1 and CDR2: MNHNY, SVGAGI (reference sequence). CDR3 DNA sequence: TGTGCCAGCAGCTCAACGGGGCTGGACTATGGCTACACCTTC. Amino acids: CASSSTGLDYGYTF.

CDR3 sequence (DNA): TGTGCCAGCAGATGGCGGGGACAGATGAACACTGAAGCTTTCTTT. Translating gives CASRWRGQMNTEAFF. This sequence joins TRBV6-5 and TRBJ1-1; 7 nucleotides align to TRBD1. The V gene's germline CDR1 is MNHEY and CDR2 SVGAGI. J lost 0 bases, V lost 6 bases, and 7 bases had no gene match. The CDR3 spans 15 residues.

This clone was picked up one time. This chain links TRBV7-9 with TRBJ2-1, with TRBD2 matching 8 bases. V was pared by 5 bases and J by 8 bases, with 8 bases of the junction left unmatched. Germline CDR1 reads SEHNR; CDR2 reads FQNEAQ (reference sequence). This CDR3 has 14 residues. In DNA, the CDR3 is TGTGCCAGCAGCGTAAGTAGCGGGGTGGATGAGCAGTTCTTC. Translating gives CASSVSSGVDEQFF. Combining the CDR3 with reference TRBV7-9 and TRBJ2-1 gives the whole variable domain DTGVSQNPRHKITKRGQNVTFRCDPISEHNRLYWYRQTLGQGPEFLTYFQNEAQLEKSRLLSDRFSAERPKGSFSTLEIQRTEQGDSAMYLCASSVSSGVDEQFFGPGTRLTVL.

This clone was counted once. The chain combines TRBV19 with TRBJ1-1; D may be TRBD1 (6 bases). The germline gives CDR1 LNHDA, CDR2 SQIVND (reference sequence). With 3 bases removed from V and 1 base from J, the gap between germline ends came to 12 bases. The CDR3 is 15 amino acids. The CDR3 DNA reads TGTGCCAGTAGTATCTTCGGGGGCAAGAACACTGAAGCTTTCTTT. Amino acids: CASSIFGGKNTEAFF. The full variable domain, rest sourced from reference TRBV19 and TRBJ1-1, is DGGITQSPKYLFRKEGQNVTLSCEQNLNHDAMYWYRQDPGQGLRLIYYSQIVNDFQKGDIAEGYSVSREKKESFPLTVTSAQKNPTAFYLCASSIFGGKNTEAFFGQGTRLTVV.

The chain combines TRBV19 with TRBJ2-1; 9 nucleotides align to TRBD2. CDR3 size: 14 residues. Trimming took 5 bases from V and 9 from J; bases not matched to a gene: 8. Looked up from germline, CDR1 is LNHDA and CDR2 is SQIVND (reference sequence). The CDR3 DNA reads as TGTGCCAGTAGTTCAGCGGGGGGTTCTACTGAGCAGTTCTTC. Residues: CASSSAGGSTEQFF.

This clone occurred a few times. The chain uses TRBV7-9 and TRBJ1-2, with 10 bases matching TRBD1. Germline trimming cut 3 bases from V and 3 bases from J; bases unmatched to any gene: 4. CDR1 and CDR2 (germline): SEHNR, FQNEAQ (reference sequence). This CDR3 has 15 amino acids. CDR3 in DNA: TGTGCCAGCAGCTTTTGGGACAGGGGAGACTATGGCTACACCTTC. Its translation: CASSFWDRGDYGYTF.

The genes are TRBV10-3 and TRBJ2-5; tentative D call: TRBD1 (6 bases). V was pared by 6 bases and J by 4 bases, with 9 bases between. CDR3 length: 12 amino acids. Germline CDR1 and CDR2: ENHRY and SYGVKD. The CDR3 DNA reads TGTGCCATCAGACCCAGGGGAGAGACCCAGTACTTC. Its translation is CAIRPRGETQYF.

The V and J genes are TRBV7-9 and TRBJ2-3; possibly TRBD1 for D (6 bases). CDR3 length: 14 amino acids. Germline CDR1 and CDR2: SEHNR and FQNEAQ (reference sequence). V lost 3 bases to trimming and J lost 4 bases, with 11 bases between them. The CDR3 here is CASSFTGTADTQYF. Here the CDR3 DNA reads TGTGCCAGCAGCTTTACAGGGACGGCAGATACGCAGTATTTT.

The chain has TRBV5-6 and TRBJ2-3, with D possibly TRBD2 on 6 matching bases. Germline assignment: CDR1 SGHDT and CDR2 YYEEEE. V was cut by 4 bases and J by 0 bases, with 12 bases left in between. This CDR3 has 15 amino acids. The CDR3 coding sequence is TGTGCCAGCAGCCTGCCGGGACTGAGCACAGATACGCAGTATTTT. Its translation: CASSLPGLSTDTQYF.

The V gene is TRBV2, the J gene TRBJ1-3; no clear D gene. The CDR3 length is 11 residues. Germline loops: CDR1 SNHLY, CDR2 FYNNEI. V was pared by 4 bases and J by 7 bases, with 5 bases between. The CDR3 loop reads CASSVENTIYF. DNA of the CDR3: TGTGCCAGCAGTGTGGAGAACACCATATATTTT.

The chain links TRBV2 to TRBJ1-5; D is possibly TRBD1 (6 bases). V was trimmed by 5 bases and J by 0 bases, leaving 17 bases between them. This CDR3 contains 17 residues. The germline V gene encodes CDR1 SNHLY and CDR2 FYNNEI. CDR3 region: CASSWGATGVSNQPQHF. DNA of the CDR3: TGTGCCAGCAGTTGGGGGGCCACGGGGGTTAGCAATCAGCCCCAGCATTTT.

The CDR3 spells CASSPWTGAVSAGELFF. The CDR3 DNA reads as TGTGCCAGCAGCCCCTGGACAGGGGCCGTTTCGGCCGGGGAGCTGTTTTTT. The J gene is TRBJ2-2, the V gene TRBV5-4; 9 nucleotides line up with TRBD1. This CDR3 is built from 17 residues. The V gene end was trimmed by 4 bases and the J gene end by 6 bases; junction bases not matched to a gene: 13. CDR1 is SGHNT, CDR2 YYREEE, per germline (reference sequence).

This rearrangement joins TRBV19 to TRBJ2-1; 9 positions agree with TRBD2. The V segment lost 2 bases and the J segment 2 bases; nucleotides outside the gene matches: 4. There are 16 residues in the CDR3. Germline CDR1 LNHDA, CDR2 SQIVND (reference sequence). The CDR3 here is CASSIPSGDAYNEQFF. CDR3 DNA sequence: TGTGCCAGTAGTATACCTAGCGGGGACGCCTACAATGAGCAGTTCTTC.

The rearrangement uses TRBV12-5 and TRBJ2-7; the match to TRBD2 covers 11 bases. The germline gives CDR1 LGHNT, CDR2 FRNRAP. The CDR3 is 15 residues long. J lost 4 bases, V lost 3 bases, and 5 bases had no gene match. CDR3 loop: CASGFASGGTYEQYF. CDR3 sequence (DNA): TGTGCTAGTGGTTTTGCTAGCGGGGGGACTTACGAGCAGTACTTC.

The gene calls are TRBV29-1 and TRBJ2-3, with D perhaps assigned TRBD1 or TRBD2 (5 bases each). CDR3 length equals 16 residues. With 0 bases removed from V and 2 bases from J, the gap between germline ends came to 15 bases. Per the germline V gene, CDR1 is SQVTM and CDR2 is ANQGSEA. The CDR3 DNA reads TGCAGCGTTGAAGATCGGGGCACTACTCTCACAGATACGCAGTATTTT. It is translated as CSVEDRGTTLTDTQYF.

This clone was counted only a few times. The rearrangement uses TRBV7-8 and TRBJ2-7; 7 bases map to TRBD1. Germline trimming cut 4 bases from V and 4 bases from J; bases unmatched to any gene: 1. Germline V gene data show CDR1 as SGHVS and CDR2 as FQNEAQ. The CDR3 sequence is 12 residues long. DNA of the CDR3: TGTGCCAGCAGCTCCAGGGGGTACGAGCAGTACTTC. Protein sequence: CASSSRGYEQYF.

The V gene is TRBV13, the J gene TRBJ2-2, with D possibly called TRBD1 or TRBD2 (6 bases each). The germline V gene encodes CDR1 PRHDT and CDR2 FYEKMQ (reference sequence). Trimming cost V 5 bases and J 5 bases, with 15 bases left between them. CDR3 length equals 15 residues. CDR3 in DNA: TGTGCCAGCAGCCGGAAGGGGGGCCTTACCGGGGAGCTGTTTTTT. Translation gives CASSRKGGLTGELFF.

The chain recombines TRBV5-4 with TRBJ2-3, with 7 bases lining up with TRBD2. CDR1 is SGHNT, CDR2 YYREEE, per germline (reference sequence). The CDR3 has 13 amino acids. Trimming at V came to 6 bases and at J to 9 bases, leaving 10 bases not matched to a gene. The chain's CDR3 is CASTPGEGGTQYF. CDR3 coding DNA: TGTGCCAGCACCCCTGGGGAGGGCGGCACGCAGTATTTT.

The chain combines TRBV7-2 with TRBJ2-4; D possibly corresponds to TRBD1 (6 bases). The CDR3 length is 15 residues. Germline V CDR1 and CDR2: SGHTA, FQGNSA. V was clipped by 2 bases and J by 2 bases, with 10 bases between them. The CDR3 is CASSLQGSSKNIQYF. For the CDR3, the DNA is TGTGCCAGCAGCTTACAGGGGTCATCCAAAAACATTCAGTACTTC.

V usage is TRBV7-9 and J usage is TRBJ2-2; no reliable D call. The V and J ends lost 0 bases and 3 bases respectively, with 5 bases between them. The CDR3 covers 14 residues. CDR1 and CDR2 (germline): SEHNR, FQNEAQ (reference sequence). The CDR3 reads CASSLAVDTGELFF. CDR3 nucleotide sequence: TGTGCCAGCAGCTTAGCGGTGGACACCGGGGAGCTGTTTTTT.

The CDR3 DNA sequence: TGTGCCAGCAGCTTAACCGGAAACACCATATATTTT. This gives the protein CASSLTGNTIYF. The gene calls are TRBV13 and TRBJ1-3; D is undetermined. CDR1 and CDR2 (germline): PRHDT, FYEKMQ (reference sequence). The CDR3 length is 12 residues. Trimming cost V 2 bases and J 4 bases, with 3 bases left between them.

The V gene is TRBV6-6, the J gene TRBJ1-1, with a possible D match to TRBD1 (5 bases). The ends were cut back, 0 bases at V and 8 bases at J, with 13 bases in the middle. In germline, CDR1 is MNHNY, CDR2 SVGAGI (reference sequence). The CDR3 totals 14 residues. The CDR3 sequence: CASSYSGAGMEAFF. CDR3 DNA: TGTGCCAGCAGTTACTCTGGGGCAGGTATGGAAGCTTTCTTT.

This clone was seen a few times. CDR3 in amino acids: CASSLDRFTGDEKLFF. The CDR3 nucleotides are TGTGCCAGCAGTTTGGACAGGTTCACGGGGGATGAAAAACTGTTTTTT. This chain links TRBV28 with TRBJ1-4, with TRBD1 matching over 7 bases. The CDR3 has 16 residues. V gave up 3 bases and J gave up 6 bases; unmatched junction bases: 10. The V gene's germline CDR1 is MDHEN and CDR2 SYDVKM.

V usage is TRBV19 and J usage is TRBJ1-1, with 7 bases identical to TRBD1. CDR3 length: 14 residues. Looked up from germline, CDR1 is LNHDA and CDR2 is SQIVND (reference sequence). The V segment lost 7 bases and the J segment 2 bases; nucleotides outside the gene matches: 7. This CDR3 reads CASIRDSINTEAFF. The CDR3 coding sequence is TGTGCCAGTATAAGGGACAGCATAAACACTGAAGCTTTCTTT.